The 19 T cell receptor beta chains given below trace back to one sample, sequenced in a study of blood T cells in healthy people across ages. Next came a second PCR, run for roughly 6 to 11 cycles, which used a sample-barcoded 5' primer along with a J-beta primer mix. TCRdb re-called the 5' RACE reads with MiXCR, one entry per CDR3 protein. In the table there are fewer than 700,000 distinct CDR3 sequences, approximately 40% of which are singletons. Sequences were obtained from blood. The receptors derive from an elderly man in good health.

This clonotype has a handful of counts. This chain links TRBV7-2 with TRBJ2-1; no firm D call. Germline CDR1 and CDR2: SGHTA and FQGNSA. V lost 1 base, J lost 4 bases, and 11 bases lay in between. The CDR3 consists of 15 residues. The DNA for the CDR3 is TGTGCCAGCAGCTTAGAGTTTGCCGCATACAATGAGCAGTTCTTC. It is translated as CASSLEFAAYNEQFF.

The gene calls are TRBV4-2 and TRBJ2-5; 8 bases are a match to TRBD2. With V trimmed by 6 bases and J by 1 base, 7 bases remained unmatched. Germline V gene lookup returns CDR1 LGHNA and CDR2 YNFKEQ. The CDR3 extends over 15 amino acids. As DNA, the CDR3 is TGTGCCAGCAGACCGACAGCGGGAGCCCAAGAGACCCAGTACTTC. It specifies CASRPTAGAQETQYF.

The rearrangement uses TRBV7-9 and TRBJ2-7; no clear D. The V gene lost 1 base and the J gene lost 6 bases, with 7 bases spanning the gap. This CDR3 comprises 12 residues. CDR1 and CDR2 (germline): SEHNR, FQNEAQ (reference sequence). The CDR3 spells CASSLVSSEQYF. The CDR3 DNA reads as TGTGCCAGCAGCTTAGTCTCCAGCGAGCAGTACTTC.

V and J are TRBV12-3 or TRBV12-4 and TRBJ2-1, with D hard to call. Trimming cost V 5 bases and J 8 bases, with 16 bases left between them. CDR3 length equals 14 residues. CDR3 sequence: CASSLPRVSDEQFF. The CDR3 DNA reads TGTGCCAGCAGTCTCCCACGAGTAAGCGATGAGCAGTTCTTC.

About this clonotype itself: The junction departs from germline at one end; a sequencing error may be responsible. The CDR3 region is CARSTRQGPYEQYF. CDR3 coding DNA: TGCGCCCGCAGCACCCGACAGGGGCCCTACGAGCAGTACTTC. The chain has TRBV4-3 and TRBJ2-5; 8 bases are a match to TRBD1. The J call is uncertain, as TRBJ2-7 better fits the DNA end. CDR1 LGHNA and CDR2 YSLEER come from the germline V gene. This CDR3 comprises 14 residues.

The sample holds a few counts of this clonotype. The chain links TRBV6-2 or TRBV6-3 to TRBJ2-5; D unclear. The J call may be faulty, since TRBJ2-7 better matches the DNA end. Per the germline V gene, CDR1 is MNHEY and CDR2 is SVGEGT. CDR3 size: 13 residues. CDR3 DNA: TGTGCCAGCAACCGACCCTTCTCCTACGAGCAGTACTTC. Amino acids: CASNRPFSYEQYF.

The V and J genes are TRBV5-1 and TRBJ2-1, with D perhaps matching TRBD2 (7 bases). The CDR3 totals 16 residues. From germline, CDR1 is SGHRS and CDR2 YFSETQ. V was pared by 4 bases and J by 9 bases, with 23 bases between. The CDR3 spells CASSQTLGGGLGEQFF. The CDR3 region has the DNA TGCGCCAGCAGCCAAACGTTGGGGGGGGGGCTCGGTGAGCAGTTCTTC. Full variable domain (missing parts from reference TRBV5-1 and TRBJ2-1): KAGVTQTPRYLIKTRGQQVTLSCSPISGHRSVSWYQQTPGQGLQFLFEYFSETQRNKGNFPGRFSGRQFSNSRSEMNVSTLELGDSALYLCASSQTLGGGLGEQFFGPGTRLTVL.

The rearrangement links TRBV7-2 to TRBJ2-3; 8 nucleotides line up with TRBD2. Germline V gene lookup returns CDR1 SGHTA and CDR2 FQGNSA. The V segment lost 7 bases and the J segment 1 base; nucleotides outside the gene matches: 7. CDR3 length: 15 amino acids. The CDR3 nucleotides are TGTGCCAGCATCGAGGGAGCGGGGGGCACAGATACGCAGTATTTT. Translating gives CASIEGAGGTDTQYF.

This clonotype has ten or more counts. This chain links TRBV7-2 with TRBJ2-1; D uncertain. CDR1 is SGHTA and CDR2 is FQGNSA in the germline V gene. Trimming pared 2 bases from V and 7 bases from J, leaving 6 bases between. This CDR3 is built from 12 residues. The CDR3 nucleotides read TGTGCCAGCAGCTTACCCAGGAATGAGCAGTTCTTC. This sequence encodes CASSLPRNEQFF.

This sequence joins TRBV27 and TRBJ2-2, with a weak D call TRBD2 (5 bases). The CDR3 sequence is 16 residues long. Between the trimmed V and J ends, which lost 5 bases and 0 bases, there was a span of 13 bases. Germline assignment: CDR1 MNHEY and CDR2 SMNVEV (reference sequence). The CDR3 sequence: CASSQQGLANTGELFF. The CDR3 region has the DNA TGTGCCAGCAGTCAACAAGGACTCGCGAACACCGGGGAGCTGTTTTTT.

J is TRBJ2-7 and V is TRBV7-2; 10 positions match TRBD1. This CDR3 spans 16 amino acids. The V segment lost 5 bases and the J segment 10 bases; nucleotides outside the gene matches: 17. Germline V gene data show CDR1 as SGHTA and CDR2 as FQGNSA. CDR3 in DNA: TGTGCCAGCAGCCCCGCCGGGACAGGGGCGAGGAACACTCAGTACTTC. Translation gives CASSPAGTGARNTQYF. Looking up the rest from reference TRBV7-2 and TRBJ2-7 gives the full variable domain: GAGVSQSPSNKVTEKGKDVELRCDPISGHTALYWYRQSLGQGLEFLIYFQGNSAPDKSGLPSDRFSAERTGGSVSTLTIQRTQQEDSAVYLCASSPAGTGARNTQYFGPGTRLTVT.

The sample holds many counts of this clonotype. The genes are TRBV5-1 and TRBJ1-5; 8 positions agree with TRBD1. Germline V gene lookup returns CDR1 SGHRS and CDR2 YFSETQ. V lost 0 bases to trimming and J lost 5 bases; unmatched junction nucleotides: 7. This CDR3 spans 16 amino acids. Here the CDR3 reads CASSLAPDRADQPQHF. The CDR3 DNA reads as TGCGCCAGCAGCTTGGCCCCGGACAGGGCGGATCAGCCCCAGCATTTT.

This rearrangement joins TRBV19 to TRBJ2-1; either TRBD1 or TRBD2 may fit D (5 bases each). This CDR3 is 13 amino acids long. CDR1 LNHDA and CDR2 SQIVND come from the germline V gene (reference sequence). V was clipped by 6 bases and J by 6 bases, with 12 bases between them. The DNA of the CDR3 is TGTGCCAGTAGGGCAGGGAGTACCAATGAGCAGTTCTTC. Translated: CASRAGSTNEQFF.

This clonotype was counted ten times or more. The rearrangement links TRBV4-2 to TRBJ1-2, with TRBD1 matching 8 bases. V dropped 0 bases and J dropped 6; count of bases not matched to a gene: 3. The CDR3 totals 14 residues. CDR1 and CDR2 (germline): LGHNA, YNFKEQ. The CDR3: CASSQEGTGDGYTF. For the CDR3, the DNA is TGTGCCAGCAGCCAAGAGGGGACAGGCGATGGCTACACCTTC.

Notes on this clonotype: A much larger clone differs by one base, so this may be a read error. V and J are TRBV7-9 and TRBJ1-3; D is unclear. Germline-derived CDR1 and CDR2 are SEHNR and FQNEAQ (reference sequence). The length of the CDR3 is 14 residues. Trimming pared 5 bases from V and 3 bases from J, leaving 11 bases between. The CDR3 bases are TGTGCCAGCAGCCCCCGAGACGTTGGAAACACCATATATTTT. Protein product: CASSPRDVGNTIYF.

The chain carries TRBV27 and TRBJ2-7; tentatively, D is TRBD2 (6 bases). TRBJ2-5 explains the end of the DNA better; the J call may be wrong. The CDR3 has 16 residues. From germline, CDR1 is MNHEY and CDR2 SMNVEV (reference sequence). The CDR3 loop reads CASSPGTPEDLETQYF. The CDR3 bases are TGTGCCAGCAGTCCCGGGACTCCAGAGGATTTAGAGACCCAGTACTTC.

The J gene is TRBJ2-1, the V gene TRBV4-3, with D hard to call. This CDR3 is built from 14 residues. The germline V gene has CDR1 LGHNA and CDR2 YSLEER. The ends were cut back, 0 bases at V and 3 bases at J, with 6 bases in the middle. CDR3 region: CASSQDRFYNEQFF. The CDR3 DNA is TGCGCCAGCAGCCAAGATCGGTTCTACAATGAGCAGTTCTTC.

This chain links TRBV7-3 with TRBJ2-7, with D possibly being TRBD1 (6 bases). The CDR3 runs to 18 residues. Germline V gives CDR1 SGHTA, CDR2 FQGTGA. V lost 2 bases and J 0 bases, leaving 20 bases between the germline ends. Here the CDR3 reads CASSLPRSWDTLSYEQYF. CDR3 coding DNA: TGTGCCAGCAGCTTACCGCGGTCCTGGGACACCCTCTCCTACGAGCAGTACTTC. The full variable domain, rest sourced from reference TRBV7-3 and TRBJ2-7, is GAGVSQTPSNKVTEKGKYVELRCDPISGHTALYWYRQSLGQGPEFLIYFQGTGAADDSGLPNDRFFAVRPEGSVSTLKIQRTERGDSAVYLCASSLPRSWDTLSYEQYFGPGTRLTVT.

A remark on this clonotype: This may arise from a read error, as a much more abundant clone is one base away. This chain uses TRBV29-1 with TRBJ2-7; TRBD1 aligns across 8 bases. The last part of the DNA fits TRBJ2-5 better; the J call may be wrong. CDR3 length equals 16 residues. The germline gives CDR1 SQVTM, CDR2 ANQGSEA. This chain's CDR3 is CGVVGTAGQGVETQYF. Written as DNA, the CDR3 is TGCGGCGTTGTGGGGACGGCTGGACAGGGTGTAGAGACCCAGTACTTC.